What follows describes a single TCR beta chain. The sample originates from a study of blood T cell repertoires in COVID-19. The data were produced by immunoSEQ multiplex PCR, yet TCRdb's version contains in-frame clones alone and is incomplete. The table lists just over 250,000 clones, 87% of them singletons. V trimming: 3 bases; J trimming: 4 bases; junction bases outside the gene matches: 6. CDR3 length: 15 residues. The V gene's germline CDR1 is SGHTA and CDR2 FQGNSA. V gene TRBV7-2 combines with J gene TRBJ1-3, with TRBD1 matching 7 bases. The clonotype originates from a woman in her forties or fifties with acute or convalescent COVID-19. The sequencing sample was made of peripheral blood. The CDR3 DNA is TGTGCCAGCAGCTTCACAGGGGCGGGCGGAAACACCATATATTTT. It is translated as CASSFTGAGGNTIYF.